These 29 T cell receptor beta chains were sequenced from one sample in a study of spatial heterogeneity in lung cancer. Time point: blood at routine non-recurrence follow-up after resection. TCRdb itself ran the 5' RACE reads through MiXCR, one entry per CDR3 protein. The sample lists 43,000 or so distinct CDR3 sequences; about an eighth were seen once. The sample in question was PBMCs, obtained at follow-up. The receptors originated from a male donor with early-stage non-small cell lung cancer.

This clonotype was observed many times. CDR3 bases: TGTGCCAGCAGCCGACGGACTAGCGTTCACTACGAGCAGTACTTC. This sequence encodes CASSRRTSVHYEQYF. The rearrangement uses TRBV6-5 and TRBJ2-7; TRBD2 agrees at 9 bases. Losses at the gene ends were 6 bases for V and 3 bases for J; bases not matched to a gene: 9. The CDR3 contains 15 residues. The germline CDR1 and CDR2 sequences are MNHEY and SVGAGI.

This clonotype occurred many times. The chain joins TRBV5-1 to TRBJ1-1, with D perhaps TRBD1 (6 bases). CDR3 size: 14 residues. CDR1 is SGHRS and CDR2 is YFSETQ in the germline V gene. With 4 bases removed from V and 7 bases from J, the gap between germline ends came to 17 bases. The CDR3: CASSRSGDGNEAFF. The CDR3 DNA is TGCGCCAGCAGCCGATCAGGGGATGGTAATGAAGCTTTCTTT.

The chain carries TRBV7-2 and TRBJ2-5; D is undetermined. The germline CDR1 and CDR2 sequences are SGHTA and FQGNSA. The CDR3 has 14 residues. V lost 2 bases and J 3 bases, leaving 10 bases between the germline ends. The CDR3 here is CASSLFRSKETQYF. The CDR3 bases are TGTGCCAGCAGCTTATTTCGCAGCAAAGAGACCCAGTACTTC.

This clonotype appeared a few times. V is TRBV2 and J is TRBJ1-4; D gene unclear. The germline V gene encodes CDR1 SNHLY and CDR2 FYNNEI. CDR3 length equals 15 residues. V lost 4 bases and J lost 2, with 11 bases in between. The CDR3 protein is CASSGTGPTNEKLFF. CDR3 DNA: TGTGCCAGCAGTGGAACCGGGCCTACTAATGAAAAACTGTTTTTT.

This clonotype was observed at least ten times. V and J are TRBV12-3 or TRBV12-4 and TRBJ1-2; 9 bases line up with TRBD1. The J segment lost 7 bases and the V segment lost 4 bases, leaving 1 base of the junction unmatched. The CDR3 loop spans 12 amino acids. DNA of the CDR3: TGTGCCAGCAGTTCACAGGGGGCTGGCTACACCTTC. Translating it yields CASSSQGAGYTF.

This clonotype was recorded many times. The gene calls are TRBV19 and TRBJ1-6, with D uncertain. The CDR3 consists of 16 residues. Germline V gene lookup returns CDR1 LNHDA and CDR2 SQIVND (reference sequence). Trimming removed 3 bases from V and 2 bases from J, with 11 bases in between. CDR3 DNA sequence: TGTGCCAGTAGTATTTCGCCAGGAGCCTATAATTCACCCCTCCACTTT. Translated: CASSISPGAYNSPLHF.

This clonotype was detected ten times or more. The genes are TRBV14 and TRBJ2-3; D is possibly TRBD1 or TRBD2 (5 bases each). CDR1 and CDR2 from the germline V gene are SGHDN and FVKESK. Trimming cost V 2 bases and J 5 bases, with 14 bases left between them. The CDR3 consists of 15 residues. CDR3 protein: CASSQFFRAGDTQYF. The CDR3 DNA sequence: TGTGCCAGCAGCCAATTTTTCAGGGCGGGAGATACGCAGTATTTT.

J is TRBJ2-7 and V is TRBV30; D might be TRBD2 (5 bases). The CDR3 is 13 residues long. V lost 4 bases, J lost 3 bases, and 13 bases lay in between. Germline V gene data show CDR1 as GTSNPN and CDR2 as SVGIG (reference sequence). DNA for the CDR3: TGTGCCTGGAAGAGGGCGAGTATCTACGAGCAGTACTTC. Translated: CAWKRASIYEQYF.

In this sample, this clonotype turned up many times. V and J are TRBV1 and TRBJ2-3; the table calls TRBD1, which could not be checked here. TRBV1 is designated a pseudogene. The CDR3 has 14 amino acids. CDR3 in DNA: TGCACCAGCAGCCATTCAGGGAGCACAGATACGCAGTATTTT. This codes for CTSSHSGSTDTQYF.

This clonotype was counted at least ten times. The genes are TRBV12-3 or TRBV12-4 and TRBJ2-7; D is possibly TRBD1 or TRBD2 (5 bases each). V dropped 7 bases and J dropped 3 bases, with 13 bases sitting between them. CDR3 length: 13 amino acids. In nucleotides, the CDR3 is TGTGCCAGCACCTTCCATGGGGGCTACGAGCAGTACTTC. This sequence encodes CASTFHGGYEQYF.

This clonotype was recorded at least ten times. The genes are TRBV7-2 and TRBJ1-2; 7 positions agree with TRBD1. Unmatched junction bases numbered 4, after V lost 5 bases and J lost 4 bases. The CDR3 consists of 13 residues. CDR1 SGHTA and CDR2 FQGNSA come from the germline V gene. The CDR3 spells CASSKDRSYGYTF. Here the CDR3 DNA reads TGTGCCAGCAGCAAGGACAGGAGCTATGGCTACACCTTC.

This clonotype appeared many times. Here the CDR3 DNA reads TGCAGCGTCCGAACAGGGGGCGGTGGGGAGCAGTACTTC. Translated: CSVRTGGGGEQYF. The rearrangement links TRBV29-1 to TRBJ2-7; the match to TRBD1 covers 9 bases. The V gene's germline CDR1 is SQVTM and CDR2 ANQGSEA. The CDR3 extends over 13 amino acids. Unmatched junction bases numbered 10, after V lost 6 bases and J lost 7 bases.

This clonotype was seen more than once but under ten times. The chain is built from TRBV2 and TRBJ1-1; weak D call: TRBD1 (5 bases). This CDR3 spans 15 amino acids. Germline lookup yields CDR1 SNHLY and CDR2 FYNNEI. V was shortened by 1 base and J by 0 bases, with 9 bases between the two germline ends. CDR3 region: CASSEGPGMNTEAFF. The CDR3 bases are TGTGCCAGCAGTGAAGGTCCAGGGATGAACACTGAAGCTTTCTTT.

The CDR3 DNA reads as TGTGCCATCAGTGAGTCGGGGACAGATAATTCACCCCTCCACTTT. Translated: CAISESGTDNSPLHF. The rearrangement uses TRBV10-3 and TRBJ1-6; 7 positions agree with TRBD1. V lost 0 bases to trimming and J lost 5 bases; unmatched junction nucleotides: 1. Germline V gives CDR1 ENHRY, CDR2 SYGVKD. The CDR3 length is 15 residues.

The V call is TRBV6-2 or TRBV6-3, the J call TRBJ1-5; 10 positions match TRBD1. Germline values: CDR1 MNHEY, CDR2 SVGEGT. The CDR3 is 19 residues long. The ends lost 2 bases at V and 0 bases at J; junction bases unmatched: 10. The CDR3 region is CASSYPGTGAIYSNQPQHF. The CDR3 region has the DNA TGTGCCAGCAGTTACCCCGGGACAGGGGCTATCTATAGCAATCAGCCCCAGCATTTT.

This chain uses TRBV19 with TRBJ1-1; no firm D call. Trimming pared 6 bases from V and 4 bases from J, leaving 15 bases between. CDR3 length equals 14 residues. Germline V gene data show CDR1 as LNHDA and CDR2 as SQIVND (reference sequence). DNA for the CDR3: TGTGCCAGTAGAGGCAAACCTTCTCGCACTGAAGCTTTCTTT. This sequence encodes CASRGKPSRTEAFF.

In its sample, this clonotype was seen many times. V is TRBV29-1 and J is TRBJ1-3, with D possibly matching TRBD1 (6 bases). The CDR3 is 13 residues long. V gave up 7 bases and J gave up 4 bases, with 14 bases separating them. Germline V CDR1 and CDR2: SQVTM, ANQGSEA. The CDR3 DNA reads as TGCAGCGCCTTAACAGGGACCGGAAACACCATATATTTT. This gives the protein CSALTGTGNTIYF.

This chain links TRBV4-1 with TRBJ1-3; D not certain. This CDR3 spans 17 amino acids. The ends were cut back, 1 base at V and 1 base at J, with 14 bases in the middle. The germline V gene encodes CDR1 MGHRA and CDR2 YSYEKL. The CDR3 DNA reads TGCGCCAGCAGCCAAGGGACGGTGAGACCTTCTGGAAACACCATATATTTT. Its translation: CASSQGTVRPSGNTIYF.

This clonotype was recorded a few times. The chain couples TRBV12-3 or TRBV12-4 to TRBJ2-2, with TRBD2 matching over 7 bases. Trimming cost V 6 bases and J 8 bases; bases outside gene matches: 18. CDR3 length: 17 residues. The CDR3 protein is CASSSQVAGVLRGELFF. In DNA, the CDR3 is TGTGCCAGCAGCTCCCAGGTGGCGGGAGTCCTCCGAGGGGAGCTGTTTTTT.

The chain recombines TRBV7-9 with TRBJ1-6; D is unresolved. There are 14 residues in the CDR3. The germline V and J ends were trimmed by 5 bases and 9 bases, with 14 bases remaining between them. Looked up from germline, CDR1 is SEHNR and CDR2 is FQNEAQ (reference sequence). In DNA form, the CDR3 reads TGTGCCAGCAGCCCGACTTTCAAGGGTTCACCCCTCCACTTT. This gives the protein CASSPTFKGSPLHF.

This clonotype appeared many times. The genes are TRBV29-1 and TRBJ1-2; possible D gene TRBD1, 5 bases. Trimming shortened V by 6 bases and J by 8 bases, and 22 bases separated the two germline ends. The CDR3 totals 14 residues. Germline loops: CDR1 SQVTM, CDR2 ANQGSEA. CDR3 sequence (DNA): TGCAGCGTCGCAACAGGCGTCGCAAGAAGGGGCTACACCTTC. It encodes CSVATGVARRGYTF.

The chain joins TRBV20-1 to TRBJ2-7; D is unresolved. CDR3 size: 14 residues. Trimming shortened V by 6 bases and J by 1 base, and 16 bases separated the two germline ends. The V gene's germline CDR1 is DFQATT and CDR2 SNEGSKA (reference sequence). CDR3 protein: CSAPPRATSYEQYF. The CDR3 region has the DNA TGCAGTGCCCCCCCCCGGGCGACATCCTACGAGCAGTACTTC.

CDR3 in amino acids: CASSPLAGEAFF. The CDR3 nucleotides are TGTGCCAGCTCACCACTAGCGGGTGAGGCTTTCTTT. This chain uses TRBV18 with TRBJ1-1, with D unclear. Germline V gene data show CDR1 as KGHSH and CDR2 as LQKENI. V lost 1 base to trimming and J lost 11 bases, with 11 bases between them. CDR3 length: 12 residues.

This clonotype was seen at least ten times. This sequence joins TRBV6-2 or TRBV6-3 and TRBJ2-5; 8 bases line up with TRBD2. The V gene's germline CDR1 is MNHEY and CDR2 SVGEGT. This CDR3 is built from 15 residues. The trim removed 8 bases at V and 3 bases at J, leaving 11 bases unmatched. CDR3 amino acids: CASGPFPGLEETQYF. The CDR3 DNA is TGTGCCAGCGGCCCTTTTCCGGGACTAGAAGAGACCCAGTACTTC.

In its sample, this clonotype was seen many times. The chain combines TRBV19 with TRBJ2-6, with D hard to call. V was shortened by 6 bases and J by 0 bases, with 9 bases between the two germline ends. The CDR3 runs 15 residues. Germline CDR1 and CDR2: LNHDA and SQIVND (reference sequence). This chain's CDR3 is CASRTGSSGANVLTF. Here the CDR3 DNA reads TGTGCCAGTAGGACCGGTAGCTCTGGGGCCAACGTCCTGACTTTC.

This clonotype was counted many times. This chain joins TRBV7-2 and TRBJ2-3; no reliable D call. The CDR3 runs 14 residues. V lost 2 bases, J lost 4 bases, and 10 bases lay in between. Germline CDR1 reads SGHTA; CDR2 reads FQGNSA. The CDR3 is CASSLSFVSDTQYF. The CDR3 DNA sequence: TGTGCCAGCAGCTTATCTTTTGTTTCAGATACGCAGTATTTT.

This chain joins TRBV7-2 and TRBJ2-1, with D uncertain. The length of the CDR3 is 14 residues. Germline loops: CDR1 SGHTA, CDR2 FQGNSA. V lost 6 bases, J lost 0 bases, and 9 bases lay in between. CDR3 sequence (DNA): TGTGCCAGCAGGGATCTAGGCTCCTACAATGAGCAGTTCTTC. Protein sequence: CASRDLGSYNEQFF.

The chain uses TRBV6-5 and TRBJ1-1; D remains ambiguous. Germline V lookup: CDR1 MNHEY, CDR2 SVGAGI. Trimming stripped 5 bases from V and 5 bases from J, with 18 bases between. The CDR3 contains 15 residues. The CDR3 bases are TGTGCCAGCAGTACTTGGTCCCGGATTGGGACTGAAGCTTTCTTT. It encodes CASSTWSRIGTEAFF.

This clonotype was seen ten or more times. The chain has TRBV29-1 and TRBJ1-1; TRBD1 matches 8 bases. J lost 8 bases, V lost 7 bases, and 9 bases had no gene match. CDR1 and CDR2 from the germline V gene are SQVTM and ANQGSEA. CDR3 size: 12 residues. The CDR3 sequence is CSARTGTLEAFF. The DNA of the CDR3 is TGCAGCGCACGGACAGGGACTTTAGAAGCTTTCTTT.